The following is a TCR beta chain sequence with its context. What it binds is unknown. Per the germline V gene, CDR1 is MNHEY and CDR2 is SMNVEV (reference sequence). The CDR3 contains 12 residues. Trimming pared 3 bases from V and 2 bases from J, leaving 3 bases between. The protocol was immunoSEQ multiplex PCR, while the TCRdb copy is restricted to in-frame clones and leaves out a portion. The table shows approximately 22,000 clones, with 95% to 96% occurring only once. This entry belongs to a study of regulatory and conventional T cells in RAG deficiency. Blood CD4+ CD25-low CD127-high conventional T cells supplied the genomic DNA template. Study-level points and caveats: These Omenn syndrome Treg sorts may hold peripherally activated cells instead. Omenn patients showed >75% Treg-Tconv overlap and shorter CDR3 lengths.

The sample was also linked to a second study, of regulatory T cells. From that second work: Amplification used 52 TRBV primers and 13 TRBJ primers.

V gene TRBV27 combines with J gene TRBJ2-3; D gene uncertain. Sequencing was done on a sample of CD25- CD4+ T cells sorted from blood. This clonotype was sampled from a human donor in good health. Written as DNA, the CDR3 is TGTGCCAGCAGTTTTAACACAGATACGCAGTATTTT. Its protein product is CASSFNTDTQYF.